Listed here is a single T cell receptor beta chain. The sample is drawn from a study of shared clonotypes between healthy human individuals. Study-level background: CD4 naive and CD4 memory each took three plates per donor, while CD8 naive took two and CD8 memory one.

Every immunoSEQ plate was one replicate of a subset's evenly spread DNA. Assay used: immunoSEQ multiplex PCR; TCRdb lists only in-frame clones, some missing. The sample lists about 600,000 clones; approximately 97% were seen once. The specimen sequenced was naive CD4+ T cells sorted from blood. As to subset: CD45RA+ positively selected. This clonotype originated in a woman aged 25 to 45 in good health.

This chain's CDR3 is CASSPITGREVVNEQFF. The CDR3 bases are TGTGCCAGTAGTCCGATTACTGGGCGGGAGGTCGTAAATGAGCAGTTCTTC. The rearrangement joins TRBV19 to TRBJ2-1, with 8 bases lining up with TRBD2. The CDR3 contains 17 residues. CDR1 LNHDA and CDR2 SQIVND come from the germline V gene (reference sequence). V lost 5 bases and J lost 7; bases outside the gene matches: 16.